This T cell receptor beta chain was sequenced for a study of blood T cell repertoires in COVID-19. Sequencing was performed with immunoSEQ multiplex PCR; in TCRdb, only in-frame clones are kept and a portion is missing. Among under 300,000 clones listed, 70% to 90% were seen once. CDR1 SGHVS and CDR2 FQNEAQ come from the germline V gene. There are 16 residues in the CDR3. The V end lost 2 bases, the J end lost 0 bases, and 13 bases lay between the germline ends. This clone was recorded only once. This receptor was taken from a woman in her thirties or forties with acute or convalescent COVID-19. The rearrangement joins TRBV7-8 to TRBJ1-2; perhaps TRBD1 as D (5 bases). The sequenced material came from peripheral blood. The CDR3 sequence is CASSLPQGTPNYGYTF. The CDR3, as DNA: TGTGCCAGCAGCTTACCCCAGGGAACCCCTAACTATGGCTACACCTTC.